This T cell receptor beta chain was profiled in a study of T cell responses to AZD1222 COVID-19 vaccine (dated by TCRdb to the early 2020s). As for the study more broadly: TCR sequencing covered over 230 trial participants: about 210 given two doses of AZD1222 and 26 given two doses of MenACWY control vaccine. Trial participants were enrolled by age into 18-55, 56-69 and 70-plus year subgroups, with roughly 150, 30 and 60 TCR-sequenced participants respectively.

Comments on this clone: Its antigen is still unknown. It has no much larger one-base neighbor in the sample; base qualities were not kept.

What the study reported, not specific to this receptor: Only 5 to 7 AZD1222 recipients were SARS-CoV-2 seropositive at baseline, limiting conclusions about previously exposed vaccinees. Reportedly, close to half of the unique spike-specific TCRs recognized epitopes lying outside the regions that are mutated in the B.1.351 and B.1.1.7 variants. Participants were mostly white British and included more females than males, and it was suggested by the authors that clonal diversity may have been underestimated. The whole spike protein was spanned by vaccine-associated CD4 TCRs, and dominant responses were seen in regions 160-218 and 743-854. After two AZD1222 doses, spike-specific TCR breadth and depth were significantly higher than at day 0 and than in MenACWY recipients. In the small 56-69-year group, the increase in depth fell short of significance, most likely because of low power. No day 14 peak-response samples were available, so repertoires were characterized only after the peak T cell response.

The CDR3 regions of human TCRbeta chains were analyzed by immunosequencing. In the authors' own workflow: TCRs in the repertoires were compared against a reference library of SARS-CoV-2-specific TCRs that had been generated with the MIRA antigen-specificity platform. Breadth was defined as the fraction of unique TCRs that were SARS-CoV-2-associated, and depth was defined as the fraction of total T cells that were SARS-CoV-2-associated. Using the MIRA data, every spike-specific TCR was mapped to the spike region that the TCR reacted to and assigned to either a CD4 or a CD8 class. Log10-transformed breadth and depth values were compared by one-way ANOVA with Sidak's multiple comparisons tests. This is the immuneACCESS table as TCRdb keeps it, with only in-frame sequences that have V and J called. A part of the clones is gone; compared with another copy, unresolved V genes explain less than half, and the rest is unexplained. For V, J and clone size, that table is used; D and trimming come from the DNA. The sample table lists around 80,000 clones, 83% of them with a count of one. Of the sample, approximately 1.3% is held by the ten largest clones.

Explained via the paper, the time point label denotes: about 28 days (+/-7) after the second vaccine dose. Because spike-specific TCR depth and breadth did not differ between the two schedules, AZD1222 recipients who got a second dose at roughly 4 weeks were pooled with those who got a second dose at roughly 12 weeks. Vaccinee samples came from UK trials COV001 and COV002, including a single-blind randomized controlled phase 2/3 trial of AZD1222 (ChAdOx1 nCoV-19) in healthy adults. For TCRbeta chain sequencing, PBMC samples from trial participants were taken at day 0 and at day 28 after the second dose. Per the germline V gene (reference sequence), GTSNPN is the CDR1 and SVGIG is the CDR2. V is clipped by 2 bases and J by 8 bases, and the sequence between their germline boundaries is 12 bases long. The CDR3, cysteine through phenylalanine, is 12 amino acids long. Kept here is only the CDR3 DNA, which spans 36 bases and is read in frame from base 1.

The sequence was collected from an adult who received the AZD1222 COVID-19 vaccine. Recombination linked TRBV30 to TRBJ1-2, with the D gene not confidently named. Source: peripheral blood, taken 28 days after the second AZD1222 dose. The nucleotide sequence reads as follows: TGTGCCTGGAGTAGGAGGGCGCGGGGCTACACCTTC. Its product reads: CAWSRRARGYTF.